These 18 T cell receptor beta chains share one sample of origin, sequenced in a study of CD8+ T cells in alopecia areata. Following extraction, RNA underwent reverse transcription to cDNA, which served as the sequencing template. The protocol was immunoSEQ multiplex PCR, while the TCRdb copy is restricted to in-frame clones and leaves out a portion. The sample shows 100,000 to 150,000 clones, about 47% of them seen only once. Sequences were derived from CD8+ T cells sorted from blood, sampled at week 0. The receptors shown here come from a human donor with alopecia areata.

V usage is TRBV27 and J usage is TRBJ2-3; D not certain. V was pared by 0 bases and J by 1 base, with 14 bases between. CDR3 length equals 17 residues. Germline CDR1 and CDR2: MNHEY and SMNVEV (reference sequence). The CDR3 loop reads CASSLSMGYAGTDTQYF. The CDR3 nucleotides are TGTGCCAGCAGTTTATCGATGGGGTATGCAGGCACAGATACGCAGTATTTT.

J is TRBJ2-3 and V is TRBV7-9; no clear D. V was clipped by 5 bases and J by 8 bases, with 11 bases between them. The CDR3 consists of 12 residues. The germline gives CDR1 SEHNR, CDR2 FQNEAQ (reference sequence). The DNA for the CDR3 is TGTGCCAGCAGCAACCTTTTAGGTACGCAGTATTTT. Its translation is CASSNLLGTQYF.

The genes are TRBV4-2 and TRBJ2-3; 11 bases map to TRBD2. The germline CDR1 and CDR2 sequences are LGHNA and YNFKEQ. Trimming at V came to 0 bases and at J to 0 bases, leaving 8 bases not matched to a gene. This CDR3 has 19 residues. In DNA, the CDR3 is TGTGCCAGCAGCCAAGATCCGTCTAGCGGGGGGATTAGCACAGATACGCAGTATTTT. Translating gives CASSQDPSSGGISTDTQYF.

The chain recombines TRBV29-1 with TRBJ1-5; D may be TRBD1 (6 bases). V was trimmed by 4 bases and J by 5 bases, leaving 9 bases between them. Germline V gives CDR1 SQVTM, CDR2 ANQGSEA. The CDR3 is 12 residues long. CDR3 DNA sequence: TGCAGCGTTGGTAGGGGGGATCAGCCCCAGCATTTT. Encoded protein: CSVGRGDQPQHF.

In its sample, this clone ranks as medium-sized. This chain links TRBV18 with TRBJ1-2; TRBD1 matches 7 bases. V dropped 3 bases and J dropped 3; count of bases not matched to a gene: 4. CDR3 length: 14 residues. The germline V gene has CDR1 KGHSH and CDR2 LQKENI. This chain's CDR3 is CASSPRQGDYGYTF. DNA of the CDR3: TGTGCCAGCTCACCTCGACAGGGTGACTATGGCTACACCTTC.

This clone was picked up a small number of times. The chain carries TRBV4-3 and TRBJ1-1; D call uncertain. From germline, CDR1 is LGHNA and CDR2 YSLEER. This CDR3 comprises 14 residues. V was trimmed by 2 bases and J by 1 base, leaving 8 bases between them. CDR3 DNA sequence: TGCGCCAGCAGCCAATGGACCGAGAACACTGAAGCTTTCTTT. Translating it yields CASSQWTENTEAFF.

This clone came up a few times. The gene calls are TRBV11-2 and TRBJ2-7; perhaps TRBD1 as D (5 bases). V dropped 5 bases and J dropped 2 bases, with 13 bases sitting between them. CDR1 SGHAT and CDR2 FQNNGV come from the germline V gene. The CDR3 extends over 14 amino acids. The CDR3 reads CASSQGPRAYEQYF. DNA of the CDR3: TGTGCCAGCAGCCAGGGCCCCCGTGCCTACGAGCAGTACTTC. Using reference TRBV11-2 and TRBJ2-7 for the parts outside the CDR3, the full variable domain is EAGVAQSPRYKIIEKRQSVAFWCNPISGHATLYWYQQILGQGPKLLIQFQNNGVVDDSQLPKDRFSAERLKGVDSTLKIQPAKLEDSAVYLCASSQGPRAYEQYFGPGTRLTVT.

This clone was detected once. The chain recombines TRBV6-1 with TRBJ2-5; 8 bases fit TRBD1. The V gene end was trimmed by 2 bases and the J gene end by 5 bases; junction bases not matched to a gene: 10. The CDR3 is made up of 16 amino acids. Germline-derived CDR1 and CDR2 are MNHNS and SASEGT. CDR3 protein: CASSEKDRQGPETQYF. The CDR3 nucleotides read TGTGCCAGCAGTGAAAAAGATCGACAGGGGCCGGAGACCCAGTACTTC.

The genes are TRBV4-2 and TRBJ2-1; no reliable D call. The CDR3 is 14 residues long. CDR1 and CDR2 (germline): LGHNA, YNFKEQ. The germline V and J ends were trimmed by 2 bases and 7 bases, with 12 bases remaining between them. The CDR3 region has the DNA TGTGCCAGCAGCCAAATTCCGGAAGGGAATGAGCAGTTCTTC. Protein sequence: CASSQIPEGNEQFF.

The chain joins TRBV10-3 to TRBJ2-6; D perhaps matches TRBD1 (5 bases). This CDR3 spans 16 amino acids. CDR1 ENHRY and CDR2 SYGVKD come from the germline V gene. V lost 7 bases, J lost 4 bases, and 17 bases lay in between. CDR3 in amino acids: CAITGLVMSGANVLTF. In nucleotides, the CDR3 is TGTGCCATCACAGGGCTAGTTATGTCGGGGGCCAACGTCCTGACTTTC.

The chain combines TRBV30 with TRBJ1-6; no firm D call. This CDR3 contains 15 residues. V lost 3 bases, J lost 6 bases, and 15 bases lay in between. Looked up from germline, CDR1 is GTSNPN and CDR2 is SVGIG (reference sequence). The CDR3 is CAWSPTEFGNSPLHF. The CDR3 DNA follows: TGTGCCTGGAGCCCCACCGAATTCGGTAATTCACCCCTCCACTTT.

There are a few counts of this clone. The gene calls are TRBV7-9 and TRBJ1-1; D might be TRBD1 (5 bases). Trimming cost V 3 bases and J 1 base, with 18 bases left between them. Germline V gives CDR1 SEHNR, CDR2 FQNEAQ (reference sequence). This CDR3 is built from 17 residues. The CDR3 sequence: CASSFRTGLKKNTEAFF. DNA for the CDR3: TGTGCCAGCAGCTTCCGGACGGGACTGAAGAAGAACACTGAAGCTTTCTTT.

The CDR3 here is CASRDGQAPSYEQYF. The CDR3 coding sequence is TGTGCCAGTAGGGATGGACAGGCCCCCTCCTACGAGCAGTACTTC. V and J are TRBV19 and TRBJ2-7; 7 bases fit TRBD1. V was clipped by 6 bases and J by 0 bases; unmatched bases: 8. CDR1 and CDR2 from the germline V gene are LNHDA and SQIVND (reference sequence). The CDR3 totals 15 residues.

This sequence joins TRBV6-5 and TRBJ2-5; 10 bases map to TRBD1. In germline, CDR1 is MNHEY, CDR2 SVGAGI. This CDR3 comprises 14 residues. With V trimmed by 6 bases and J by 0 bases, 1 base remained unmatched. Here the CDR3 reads CASRGQGYQETQYF. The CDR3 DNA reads TGTGCCAGCAGGGGACAGGGGTACCAAGAGACCCAGTACTTC.

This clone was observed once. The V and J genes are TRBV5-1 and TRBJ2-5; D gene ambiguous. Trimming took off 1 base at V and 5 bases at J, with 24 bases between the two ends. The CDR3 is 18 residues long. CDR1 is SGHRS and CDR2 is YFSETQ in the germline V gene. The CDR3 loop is CASSLTPYSGKPSETQYF. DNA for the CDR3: TGCGCCAGCAGCTTGACCCCATATTCTGGCAAACCATCTGAGACCCAGTACTTC. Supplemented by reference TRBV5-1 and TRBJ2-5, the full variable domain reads KAGVTQTPRYLIKTRGQQVTLSCSPISGHRSVSWYQQTPGQGLQFLFEYFSETQRNKGNFPGRFSGRQFSNSRSEMNVSTLELGDSALYLCASSLTPYSGKPSETQYFGPGTRLLVL.

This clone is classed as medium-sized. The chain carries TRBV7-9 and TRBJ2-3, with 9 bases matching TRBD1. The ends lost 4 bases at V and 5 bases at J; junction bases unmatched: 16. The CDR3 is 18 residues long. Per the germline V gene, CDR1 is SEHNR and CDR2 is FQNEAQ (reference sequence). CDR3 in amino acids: CASSSNRIGQGILDTQYF. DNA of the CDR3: TGTGCCAGCAGCTCTAACCGTATCGGACAGGGGATTCTAGATACGCAGTATTTT.

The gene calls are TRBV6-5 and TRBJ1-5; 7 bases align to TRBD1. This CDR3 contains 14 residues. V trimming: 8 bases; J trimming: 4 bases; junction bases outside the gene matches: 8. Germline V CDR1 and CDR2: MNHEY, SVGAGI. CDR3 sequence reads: CASWGGQVNQPQHF. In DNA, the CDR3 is TGTGCCAGCTGGGGAGGACAGGTGAATCAGCCCCAGCATTTT.

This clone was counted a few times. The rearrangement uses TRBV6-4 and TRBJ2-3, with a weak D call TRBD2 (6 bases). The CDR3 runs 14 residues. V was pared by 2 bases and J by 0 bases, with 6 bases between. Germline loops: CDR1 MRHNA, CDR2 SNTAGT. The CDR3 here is CASSDGTSTDTQYF. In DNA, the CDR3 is TGTGCCAGCAGTGACGGGACTAGCACAGATACGCAGTATTTT.